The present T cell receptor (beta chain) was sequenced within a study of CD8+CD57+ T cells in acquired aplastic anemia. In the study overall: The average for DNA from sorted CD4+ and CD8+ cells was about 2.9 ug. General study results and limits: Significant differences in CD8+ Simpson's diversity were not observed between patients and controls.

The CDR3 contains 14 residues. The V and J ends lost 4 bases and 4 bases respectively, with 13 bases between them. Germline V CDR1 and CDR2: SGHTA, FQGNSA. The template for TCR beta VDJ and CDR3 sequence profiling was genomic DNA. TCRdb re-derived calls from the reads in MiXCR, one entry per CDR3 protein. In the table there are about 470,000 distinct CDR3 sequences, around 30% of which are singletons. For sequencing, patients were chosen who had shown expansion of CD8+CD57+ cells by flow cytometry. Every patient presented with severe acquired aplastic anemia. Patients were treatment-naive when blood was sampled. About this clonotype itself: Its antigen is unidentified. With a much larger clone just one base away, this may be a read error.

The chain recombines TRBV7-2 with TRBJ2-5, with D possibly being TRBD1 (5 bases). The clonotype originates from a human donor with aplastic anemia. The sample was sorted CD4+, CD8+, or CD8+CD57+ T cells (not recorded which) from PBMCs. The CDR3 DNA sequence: TGTGCCAGCAGCTCGGGCAGCAGGGTAGAGACCCAGTACTTC. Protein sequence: CASSSGSRVETQYF.